This TCR beta chain came from a study of blood T cell repertoires in COVID-19. The ends lost 1 base at V and 8 bases at J; junction bases unmatched: 7. The CDR3 length is 14 residues. Per germline, CDR1 KGHSH and CDR2 LQKENI. TCRdb's table, derived via immunoSEQ multiplex PCR, lists solely in-frame clones and lacks some. The profile shows more than 250,000 clones, 92% of them singletons. This sequence originates from a woman in her twenties or thirties who had recovered from COVID-19. The rearrangement uses TRBV18 and TRBJ1-1, with 7 bases aligning to TRBD1. Sequencing was done on a sample of PBMCs or T cells enriched from blood (not recorded which). In nucleotides, the CDR3 is TGTGCCAGCTCACCACGCAGGGGGACGGAAGAAGCTTTCTTT. This sequence encodes CASSPRRGTEEAFF. The whole variable domain, filled in from reference TRBV18 and TRBJ1-1, reads NAGVMQNPRHLVRRRGQEARLRCSPMKGHSHVYWYRQLPEEGLKFMVYLQKENIIDESGMPKERFSAEFPKEGPSILRIQQVVRGDSAAYFCASSPRRGTEEAFFGQGTRLTVV.